A selection of T cell receptor beta chains follows, all from one sample in a study of spatial heterogeneity in lung cancer. TCRdb analysed the 5' RACE reads with MiXCR anew, one entry per CDR3 protein. The repertoire holds 23,000 or so distinct CDR3 sequences, with about 7.6% as singletons. The sample here was PBMCs, taken at surgery. The source of these receptors is a male donor with early-stage non-small cell lung cancer. Each CDR3 is given with its conserved first and last residue. Fields, in order: D gene, J gene, clone size, V gene, CDR3 DNA, CDR3 protein. The D gene is left open where the match is weak. Some rows mark clone size as missing; the rest say once, few, many or name a class of expanded clone.

>.|TRBJ1-2|many|TRBV4-1
TGCGCCAGCAGCCAAGACTTTGGCTACACCTTC
CASSQDFGYTF
>TRBD1|TRBJ2-3|few|TRBV29-1
TGCAGCGTTGCCCAGGGGGCCTTAACATACACAGATACGCAGTATTTT
CSVAQGALTYTDTQYF
>TRBD1|TRBJ1-1|few|TRBV10-2
TGCGCCAGCAGAGGACAGGTCTTGAACACTGAAGCTTTCTTT
CASRGQVLNTEAFF
>.|TRBJ2-7|few|TRBV20-1
TGCAGTGCTAGGGACGGCCACTTCGGCGAGCAGTACTTC
CSARDGHFGEQYF
>.|TRBJ2-3|few|TRBV6-6
TGTGCCAGCATCTCTCGGCTAGCCATTACAGATACGCAGTATTTT
CASISRLAITDTQYF
>.|TRBJ1-1|many|TRBV24-1
TGTGCCACCAGTGGGAGGGGTTCTGAAGCTTTCTTT
CATSGRGSEAFF
>.|TRBJ2-7|many|TRBV5-1
TGCGCCAGCAGCTCTGGACAGAACTTCTACGAGCAGTACTTC
CASSSGQNFYEQYF
>.|TRBJ2-5|many|TRBV3-1
TGTGCCAGCAGCCGGAACGGGCCCGTCCAACAAGAGACCCAGTACTTC
CASSRNGPVQQETQYF
>.|TRBJ1-3|.|TRBV12-3/TRBV12-4
TGTGCCAGCAGTTTCAGGGGAAACACCATATATTTT
CASSFRGNTIYF
>TRBD2|TRBJ2-1|few|TRBV24-1
TGTGCCACCAGTGATTTGTGGGGGGGTGACAATGAGCAGTTCTTC
CATSDLWGGDNEQFF
>TRBD1|TRBJ1-1|few|TRBV5-1
TGCGCCAGCAGCTTGGCCTTCCAGGGGGCGCGTGGCACTGAAGCTTTCTTT
CASSLAFQGARGTEAFF
>.|TRBJ1-1|many|TRBV29-1
TGCAGCGCACAAAGCAAGGGCAGGGACACTGAAGCTTTCTTT
CSAQSKGRDTEAFF
>TRBD2|TRBJ2-1|many|TRBV19
TGTGCCAGTAGTATGACGAGCGGGAACTCCTACAATGAGCAGTTCTTC
CASSMTSGNSYNEQFF
>.|TRBJ1-6|many|TRBV3-1
TGTGCCAGCAGCCAAGCTTTGAGCGGGGAATCACCCCTCCACTTT
CASSQALSGESPLHF
>TRBD2|TRBJ2-1|few|TRBV20-1
TGCAGTGCTAGAGGGGGACTAGCGGGAGATGAGCAGTTCTTC
CSARGGLAGDEQFF
>TRBD2|TRBJ2-2|medium-sized|TRBV12-3/TRBV12-4
TGTGCCAGCAGTCCCACTAGCGACACCGGGGAGCTGTTTTTT
CASSPTSDTGELFF
>.|TRBJ2-7|medium-sized|TRBV5-1
TGCGCCAGCAGCTTCGGTCGGGCCGAGCAGTACTTC
CASSFGRAEQYF
>TRBD1|TRBJ1-6|many|TRBV27
TGTGCCAGCAGTATTCGACAGGGGAATTCACCCCTCCACTTT
CASSIRQGNSPLHF
>.|TRBJ2-3|.|TRBV2
TGTGCCAGCAGTACTGCTTCCAACGGTGTTACGCAGTATTTT
CASSTASNGVTQYF
>.|TRBJ2-3|.|TRBV18
TGTGCCAGCTCAACCGGTTATGGGTGGACAGATACGCAGTATTTT
CASSTGYGWTDTQYF
>TRBD2|TRBJ2-5|many|TRBV6-5
TGTGCCAGCAGACCCTTCGGGGGGACCCAAGAGACCCAGTACTTC
CASRPFGGTQETQYF
>.|TRBJ2-1|many|TRBV5-1
TGCGCCAGCAGCTTGGCCCCGGGGGATTACAATGAGCAGTTCTTC
CASSLAPGDYNEQFF
>.|TRBJ1-4|many|TRBV28
TGTGCCAGTTCGAAGGTCGGAGCAACTAATGAAAAACTGTTTTTT
CASSKVGATNEKLFF
>TRBD2|TRBJ2-3|many|TRBV6-2/TRBV6-3
TGTGCCAGTCGGATTGGGGGACTAGCGGGAACAGATACGCAGTATTTT
CASRIGGLAGTDTQYF
>TRBD2|TRBJ2-5|few|TRBV12-3/TRBV12-4
TGTGCCAGCAGTTTTCACGGGGGGGCTGAGACCCAGTACTTC
CASSFHGGAETQYF
>.|TRBJ2-5|.|TRBV9
TGTGCCAGCAGCGTAGGACCCCGGCAAGAGACCCAGTACTTC
CASSVGPRQETQYF
>.|TRBJ2-7|many|TRBV5-1
TGCGCCAGCAGCTTTCGGGACGGCCGGGCCTACGAGCAGTACTTC
CASSFRDGRAYEQYF
>.|TRBJ1-2|many|TRBV28
TGTGCCAGCAGTTGGGTAGCGGCCGGCTATGGCTACACCTTC
CASSWVAAGYGYTF
>.|TRBJ2-7|.|TRBV7-9
TGTGCCAGCAGCTTACAGACAGAGCAGTACTTC
CASSLQTEQYF
>.|TRBJ2-5|few|TRBV5-1
TGCGCCAGCAGCTTACAGGGAGAGACCCAGTACTTC
CASSLQGETQYF
>.|TRBJ2-2|many|TRBV28
TGTGCCAGCTCAGAACCGGGACGATGGAACACCGGGGAGCTGTTTTTT
CASSEPGRWNTGELFF
>.|TRBJ1-5|many|TRBV20-1
TGCAGTGCTAGAGATGTGGACCTTTATCAGCCCCAGCATTTT
CSARDVDLYQPQHF
>TRBD1|TRBJ2-1|few|TRBV7-6
TGTGCCAGCAGCCCAGACGGGACAGGTTACAATGAGCAGTTCTTC
CASSPDGTGYNEQFF
>TRBD2|TRBJ2-2|many|TRBV20-1
TGCAGTGCCCCTACCGGGGGGGCCACCGGGGAGCTGTTTTTT
CSAPTGGATGELFF
>.|TRBJ1-1|many|TRBV5-5
TGTGCCAGCAGCTTGGGGGGCTGGAACACTGAAGCTTTCTTT
CASSLGGWNTEAFF
>.|TRBJ2-3|.|TRBV18
TGTGCCAGCTCACCCAACCAGCAAGATACGAAGTATTTT
CASSPNQQDTKYF
>.|TRBJ2-6|many|TRBV28
TGTGCCAGCACTCACCTCGGCCGGGATGGGGCCAACGTCCTGACTTTC
CASTHLGRDGANVLTF
>.|TRBJ1-6|many|TRBV30
TGTGCCTGGAGCCGGACCGGACAGTACAATTCACCCCTCCACTTT
CAWSRTGQYNSPLHF
>TRBD1|TRBJ1-5|few|TRBV12-3/TRBV12-4
TGTGCCAGCAGTTTTCGACAGGGTGACCAGCCCCAGCATTTT
CASSFRQGDQPQHF
>.|TRBJ2-5|few|TRBV12-3/TRBV12-4
TGTGCCAGCAGTTTACAAGAGACCCAAGAGACCCAGTACTTC
CASSLQETQETQYF
>TRBD1|TRBJ1-2|few|TRBV2
TGTGCCAGCAGTGCTACAGGGGACTATGGCTACACCTTC
CASSATGDYGYTF
>.|TRBJ1-3|.|TRBV20-1
TGCAGTGCTAGAGGTTTGGGCACCATATATTTT
CSARGLGTIYF
>.|TRBJ1-3|many|TRBV28
TGTGCCAGCAGTTTATCAGATGAGCTCTCTGGAAACACCATATATTTT
CASSLSDELSGNTIYF
>.|TRBJ1-2|many|TRBV27
TGTGCCAGCAGTTTATGGGGGGCTAACTATGGCTACACCTTC
CASSLWGANYGYTF
>TRBD2|TRBJ2-1|many|TRBV12-3/TRBV12-4
TGTGCCAGCAACCCCTTTAGCGGGGATGAGCAGTTCTTC
CASNPFSGDEQFF
>.|TRBJ2-1|many|TRBV2
TGTGCCAGCGGGAGTTACAATGAGCAGTTCTTC
CASGSYNEQFF
>.|TRBJ2-1|.|TRBV10-1
TGCGCCAGCAGTGAGTTGGCAGGGTTAATCGGTGAGCAGTTCTTC
CASSELAGLIGEQFF
>.|TRBJ2-1|.|TRBV10-3
TGTGCCATCAGCGGGGGGCTGGTGAATGAGCAGTTCTTC
CAISGGLVNEQFF
>TRBD1|TRBJ2-7|many|TRBV20-1
TGCAGTGCTGGTCAGGGGGTCCTTCGTCGGGAGCAGTACTTC
CSAGQGVLRREQYF
>.|TRBJ1-1|many|TRBV7-8
TGTGCCAGCAGCTTAACACAGAGGCACACTGAAGCTTTCTTT
CASSLTQRHTEAFF
>TRBD2|TRBJ2-1|many|TRBV3-1
TGTGCCAGCAGCCAAGATCGGACTAGCCCGCAGTTCTTC
CASSQDRTSPQFF
>TRBD2|TRBJ2-3|few|TRBV20-1
TGCAGTGCTAACGTAGCGGGAGTAGTCTCTGATACGCAGTATTTT
CSANVAGVVSDTQYF
>.|TRBJ2-1|many|TRBV3-1
TGTGCCACCCAACAGAGGAATGAGCAGTTCTTC
CATQQRNEQFF
>.|TRBJ2-7|many|TRBV6-5
TGTGCCAGCAGTTACCCCCTATTGCGGGTGCCCTACGAGCAGTACTTC
CASSYPLLRVPYEQYF
>.|TRBJ2-3|many|TRBV7-7
TGTGCCAGCAGCTTAGCGGGTTCGGTGGGGCAGTATTTT
CASSLAGSVGQYF
>TRBD1|TRBJ1-2|many|TRBV2
TGTGCCAGCAGCGGACAGGGAAGGGGCTACACCTTC
CASSGQGRGYTF
>TRBD1|TRBJ2-3|.|TRBV6-1
TGTGCCAGCAGGACAGGGGGCGGACATGATACGCAGTATTTT
CASRTGGGHDTQYF
>.|TRBJ2-5|many|TRBV12-3/TRBV12-4
TGTGCCAGCAGTCTTGGTGGAATTCAAGAGACCCAGTACTTC
CASSLGGIQETQYF